This TCR beta chain comes out of a study of CD8+ T cells in alopecia areata. Study-level results: In lesional scalp, particularly from alopecia totalis/universalis, clonality was higher than in normal scalp.

Concerning this clone itself: Its antigen is not known. In the same sample, other DNA sequences code for this CDR3.

As the sequencing template, cDNA was produced by extracting RNA and reverse transcribing it. The data were produced by immunoSEQ multiplex PCR, yet TCRdb's version contains in-frame clones alone and is incomplete. Found here are around 250,000 clones, about two thirds of them singletons; the top ten hold around 1.2%. CDR3 size: 12 residues. Germline V gives CDR1 SQVTM, CDR2 ANQGSEA. V lost 1 base and J 3 bases, leaving 5 bases between the germline ends. The chain recombines TRBV29-1 with TRBJ2-3, with D perhaps given as TRBD1 or TRBD2 (5 bases each). The sample was CD4+ T cells sorted from blood, taken at week 0. This sequence originates from a human donor with alopecia areata. CDR3 region: CSVEGGTDTQYF. In nucleotides, the CDR3 is TGCAGCGTTGAAGGGGGGACAGATACGCAGTATTTT.